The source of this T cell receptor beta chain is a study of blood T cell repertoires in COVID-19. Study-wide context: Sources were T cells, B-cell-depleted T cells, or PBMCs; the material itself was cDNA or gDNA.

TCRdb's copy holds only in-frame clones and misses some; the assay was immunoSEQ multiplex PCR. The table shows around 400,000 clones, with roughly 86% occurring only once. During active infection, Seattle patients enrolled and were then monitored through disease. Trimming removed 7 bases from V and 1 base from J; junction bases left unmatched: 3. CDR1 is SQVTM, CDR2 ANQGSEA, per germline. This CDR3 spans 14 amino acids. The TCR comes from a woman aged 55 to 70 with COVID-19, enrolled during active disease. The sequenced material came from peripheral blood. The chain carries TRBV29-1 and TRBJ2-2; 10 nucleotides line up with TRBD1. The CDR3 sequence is CSAGTGVNTGELFF. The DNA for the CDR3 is TGCAGCGCTGGGACAGGGGTGAACACCGGGGAGCTGTTTTTT.